A selection of T cell receptor beta chains follows, all from one sample in a study of cytomegalovirus exposure and HLA in healthy donors. Only in-frame clones appear in the TCRdb table, and some are missing; sequencing was by immunoSEQ multiplex PCR. The sample contains about 300,000 clones, roughly 88% of which appear only once. Sequencing input: PBMCs. The receptors here all came from a man between 35 and 55 years old in good health and CMV-seropositive. Each CDR3 is given with its conserved first and last residue. The order of the fields is J gene, V gene, CDR3 protein.

J: TRBJ2-7
V: TRBV15
CDR3: CATSRIESWGREQYF

J: TRBJ2-3
V: TRBV10-1
CDR3: CASSIRLAERTDTQYF

J: TRBJ2-7
V: TRBV6-5
CDR3: CASSYGPTYEQYF

J: TRBJ2-3
V: TRBV25-1
CDR3: CASSEVRGGGTDTQYF

J: TRBJ2-5
V: TRBV11-3
CDR3: CASTNSGRDQETQYF

J: TRBJ1-2
V: TRBV6-5
CDR3: CASSRTGGTYGYTF

J: TRBJ2-1
V: TRBV27
CDR3: CASSLISGRPYNEQFF

J: TRBJ1-4
V: TRBV27
CDR3: CASSHATNEKLFF

J: TRBJ1-2
V: TRBV5-1
CDR3: CASSATGTTNYGYTF

J: TRBJ2-3
V: TRBV28
CDR3: CASSDSSGRTDTQYF

J: TRBJ2-3
V: TRBV7-3
CDR3: CASSLGLAPDTQYF

J: TRBJ2-6
V: TRBV11-1
CDR3: CASSSYSGANVLTF

J: TRBJ2-7
V: TRBV4-2
CDR3: CASSQGTSDSYEQYF

J: TRBJ2-3
V: TRBV30
CDR3: CAWRRNTDTQYF

J: TRBJ1-2
V: TRBV27
CDR3: CASSSGGRSSVGYTF

J: TRBJ2-5
V: TRBV5-6
CDR3: CASSPGTGREETQYF

J: TRBJ2-7
V: TRBV4-1
CDR3: CASSQGLLGTSYEQYF

J: TRBJ1-2
V: TRBV5-1
CDR3: CASSLAAAISGGYTF

J: TRBJ1-1
V: TRBV27
CDR3: CASSLLGQPEAFF

J: TRBJ2-2
V: TRBV5-6
CDR3: CASSPTPGTGELFF

J: TRBJ2-7
V: TRBV7-9
CDR3: CSSSFGGLGYEQYF

J: TRBJ1-5
V: TRBV19
CDR3: CASSIRQGINQPQHF

J: TRBJ2-1
V: TRBV19
CDR3: CASSMLVSQTGNEQFF

J: TRBJ2-5
V: TRBV12-5
CDR3: CASGLGLTVGGETQYF

J: TRBJ2-1
V: TRBV30
CDR3: CACSGNEQFF

J: TRBJ2-7
V: TRBV14
CDR3: CASSQGQGVFHEQYF

J: TRBJ1-4
V: TRBV18
CDR3: CASSPPGTGEKLFF

J: TRBJ1-5
V: TRBV27
CDR3: CASSAWTTNQPQHF

J: TRBJ2-1
V: TRBV7-9
CDR3: CASSLTGDNEQFF

J: TRBJ2-7
V: TRBV27
CDR3: CASSLGSEAYEQYF

J: TRBJ2-1
V: TRBV19
CDR3: CASRRPAGGSYNEQFF

J: TRBJ2-7
V: TRBV11-2
CDR3: CASSLDLTDRTYYEQYF

J: TRBJ2-3
V: TRBV19
CDR3: CASSIGAGGADTQYF

J: TRBJ2-7
V: TRBV27
CDR3: CASSSLLLAGETEQYF

J: TRBJ2-1
V: TRBV10-3
CDR3: CAISEDSVGSYNEQFF

J: TRBJ1-5
V: TRBV18
CDR3: CASSDDMGSNQPQHF

J: TRBJ1-2
V: TRBV7-6
CDR3: CASSLAPGVDGYTF

J: TRBJ1-4
V: TRBV4-1
CDR3: CASSQFRVLSTNEKLFF

J: TRBJ1-4
V: TRBV30
CDR3: CAWSGVRAATNEKLFF

J: TRBJ1-2
V: TRBV25-1
CDR3: CASSPRTGTNYGYTF